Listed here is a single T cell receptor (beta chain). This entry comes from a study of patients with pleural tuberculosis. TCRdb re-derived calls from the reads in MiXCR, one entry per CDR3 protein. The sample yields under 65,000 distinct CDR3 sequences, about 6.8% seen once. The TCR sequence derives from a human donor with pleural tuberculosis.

The CDR3 region has the DNA TGCGCCAGCAGCTTGGATGGACAGCCGAGGGAGACCCAGTACTTC. This sequence encodes CASSLDGQPRETQYF. This chain connects TRBV5-1 to TRBJ2-5; tentatively, D is TRBD1 (6 bases). Per germline, CDR1 SGHRS and CDR2 YFSETQ. The CDR3 runs to 15 residues. Trimming shortened V by 0 bases and J by 5 bases, and 14 bases separated the two germline ends.